Detailed here is one T cell receptor (beta chain). CDR1 MNHEY and CDR2 SVGEGT come from the germline V gene. The CDR3 sequence is 14 residues long. V was cut by 6 bases and J by 0 bases, with 8 bases left in between. Reverse transcription of about 0.45 to 1 ug RNA was performed with random hexamers. Amplification of TCR beta CDR3 used immunoSEQ multiplex PCR across 54 Vbeta and 13 Jbeta. Each CDR3 protein is one row after TCRdb ran MiXCR on the immunoSEQ multiplex PCR reads. The sample has approximately 120,000 distinct CDR3 sequences, over 85% seen once. The source of the sample is a study of CD8 T cells in Susac syndrome. CD8+ and CD4+ blood T cells underwent TCR beta sequencing.

The chain employs TRBV6-2 or TRBV6-3 and TRBJ2-2; D unclear. The clonotype originates from a human donor with Susac syndrome. What was sequenced was CD8+ T cells from PBMCs. DNA for the CDR3: TGTGCCAGCAGACTATCCCCGAACACCGGGGAGCTGTTTTTT. It codes for CASRLSPNTGELFF.